A selection of T cell receptor beta chains follows, all from one sample in a study of T cells in localized non-small cell lung cancer. Method: immunoSEQ multiplex PCR; TCRdb's copy keeps in-frame clones and lacks some. The sample carries tens of thousands of clones, 85% to 90% recorded once. The material sequenced was peripheral blood, taken before any cancer treatment. The source is a man aged 40 to 69 with stage I squamous cell lung carcinoma. The CDR3 runs from the conserved cysteine through the conserved F or W. A D gene is named only where the DNA matches it firmly. Clone size is not always given. Where it is, it says once, few, many or a class for expanded clones.

cdr3_length: 18
j_call: TRBJ1-5
d_call: .
v_call: TRBV19
clone_size: .
cdr3_aa: CASSIVMVRVYSNQPQHF
cdr3_nt: TGTGCCAGTAGTATAGTGATGGTAAGGGTCTATAGCAATCAGCCCCAGCATTTT

cdr3_length: 14
j_call: TRBJ2-1
d_call: .
v_call: TRBV27
clone_size: .
cdr3_aa: CASSLDRSENEQFF
cdr3_nt: TGTGCCAGCAGTTTAGACAGGAGTGAGAATGAGCAGTTCTTC

cdr3_length: 15
j_call: TRBJ1-4
d_call: .
v_call: TRBV7-2
clone_size: .
cdr3_aa: CASSLGWGEDEKLFF
cdr3_nt: TGTGCCAGCAGCTTAGGATGGGGTGAGGATGAAAAACTGTTTTTT

cdr3_length: 15
j_call: TRBJ2-3
d_call: .
v_call: TRBV5-6
clone_size: .
cdr3_aa: CASEERDKSWDTQYF
cdr3_nt: TGTGCCAGCGAAGAACGGGACAAAAGTTGGGATACGCAGTATTTT

cdr3_length: 16
j_call: TRBJ2-2
d_call: TRBD2
v_call: TRBV7-2
clone_size: .
cdr3_aa: CASSFTSGGRTGELFF
cdr3_nt: TGTGCCAGCAGCTTCACTAGCGGGGGGCGCACCGGGGAGCTGTTTTTT

cdr3_length: 15
j_call: TRBJ1-2
d_call: TRBD1
v_call: TRBV6-5
clone_size: .
cdr3_aa: CASSYSGGELYGYTF
cdr3_nt: TGTGCCAGCAGTTACTCAGGGGGCGAGCTCTATGGCTACACCTTC

cdr3_length: 16
j_call: TRBJ2-5
d_call: TRBD1
v_call: TRBV19
clone_size: once
cdr3_aa: CASSLRQGRGWETQYF
cdr3_nt: TGTGCCAGTAGTCTCAGACAGGGGAGAGGGTGGGAGACCCAGTACTTC

cdr3_length: 14
j_call: TRBJ2-1
d_call: TRBD2
v_call: TRBV7-3
clone_size: .
cdr3_aa: CASSTGLAANEQFF
cdr3_nt: TGTGCCAGCAGCACAGGACTAGCGGCAAATGAGCAGTTCTTC

cdr3_length: 15
j_call: TRBJ2-1
d_call: TRBD2
v_call: TRBV19
clone_size: .
cdr3_aa: CASSTGRAGMNEQFF
cdr3_nt: TGTGCCAGTAGTACCGGGAGGGCCGGGATGAATGAGCAGTTCTTC

cdr3_length: 15
j_call: TRBJ2-4
d_call: TRBD1
v_call: TRBV4-2
clone_size: .
cdr3_aa: CASSQSPGQKNIQYF
cdr3_nt: TGTGCCAGCAGCCAGTCACCGGGACAGAAAAACATTCAGTACTTC

cdr3_length: 14
j_call: TRBJ1-1
d_call: .
v_call: TRBV28
clone_size: .
cdr3_aa: CASSSIRGGREAFF
cdr3_nt: TGTGCCAGCAGTTCCATTAGGGGGGGACGGGAAGCTTTCTTT

cdr3_length: 14
j_call: TRBJ2-1
d_call: .
v_call: TRBV7-3
clone_size: .
cdr3_aa: CASSFSPGYNEQFF
cdr3_nt: TGTGCCAGCAGCTTTAGTCCGGGTTACAATGAGCAGTTCTTC

cdr3_length: 16
j_call: TRBJ2-3
d_call: .
v_call: TRBV19
clone_size: .
cdr3_aa: CASSPAWSESTDTQYF
cdr3_nt: TGTGCCAGTAGTCCCGCGTGGAGCGAGAGCACAGATACGCAGTATTTT

cdr3_length: 13
j_call: TRBJ2-4
d_call: .
v_call: TRBV7-8
clone_size: .
cdr3_aa: CASSLALGAAQYF
cdr3_nt: TGTGCCAGCAGCTTAGCGCTCGGGGCCGCCCAGTACTTC

cdr3_length: 14
j_call: TRBJ1-1
d_call: .
v_call: TRBV28
clone_size: .
cdr3_aa: CASSLAGRGTEAFF
cdr3_nt: TGTGCCAGCAGCCTCGCGGGCAGGGGCACTGAAGCTTTCTTT

cdr3_length: 13
j_call: TRBJ2-1
d_call: .
v_call: TRBV6-5
clone_size: .
cdr3_aa: CASSYDSYNEQFF
cdr3_nt: TGTGCCAGCAGTTATGATAGTTACAATGAGCAGTTCTTC

cdr3_length: 14
j_call: TRBJ2-7
d_call: .
v_call: TRBV7-2
clone_size: once
cdr3_aa: CASSLVPGAYEQYF
cdr3_nt: TGTGCCAGCAGCTTAGTACCCGGGGCTTACGAGCAGTACTTC

cdr3_length: 16
j_call: TRBJ2-7
d_call: TRBD2
v_call: TRBV5-4
clone_size: .
cdr3_aa: CASSTPGSGAYYEQYF
cdr3_nt: TGTGCCAGCAGCACGCCGGGGAGCGGGGCCTACTACGAGCAGTACTTC

cdr3_length: 19
j_call: TRBJ2-1
d_call: .
v_call: TRBV7-2
clone_size: .
cdr3_aa: CASSLSPSGRRSSYNEQFF
cdr3_nt: TGTGCCAGCAGCTTAAGTCCGTCCGGGCGCCGCAGCTCCTACAATGAGCAGTTCTTC

cdr3_length: 17
j_call: TRBJ2-6
d_call: TRBD2
v_call: TRBV30
clone_size: .
cdr3_aa: CAWTEREASSGANVLTF
cdr3_nt: TGTGCCTGGACGGAGCGGGAGGCCTCCTCTGGGGCCAACGTCCTGACTTTC